The T cell receptor beta chain under discussion was sequenced for a study of identical twins. Findings and caveats of the study: Out-of-frame TCR alpha sharing in monozygotic twins exceeded recombination model predictions. Sequences that were beta out-of-frame showed weaker excess twin sharing.

CDR3 length: 16 residues. Trimming took off 0 bases at V and 2 bases at J, with 12 bases between the two ends. Germline values: CDR1 SGHRS, CDR2 YFSETQ. The sample holds a few counts of this clonotype. Its antigen is undetermined. No donor was unhealthy or non-Caucasian. One entry per CDR3 protein results from TCRdb running MiXCR on the 5' RACE reads. Altogether approximately 210,000 distinct CDR3 sequences are present, around 9.6% being singletons, with the ten largest covering 5% to 5.5%. This sequence originates from a woman aged 18-30 years in good health. Source material: memory (CD45RO+) T cells sorted from blood. The genes are TRBV5-1 and TRBJ2-1; a weak D match, TRBD1 (5 bases). CDR3 loop: CASSLEGHSTYNEQFF. The CDR3 nucleotides read TGCGCCAGCAGCTTGGAAGGACACTCCACCTACAATGAGCAGTTCTTC.